The rows below give T cell receptor beta chains drawn from one sample of a study of blood T cells in healthy people across ages. Each CDR3 protein gets one entry after TCRdb re-called the 5' RACE reads with MiXCR. Among roughly 700,000 distinct CDR3 sequences listed, 20% to 30% were seen once. These data also featured in a second study, about T cells of mothers and their children.

Sequencing was performed on blood. The receptors here all came from a boy younger than 18 in good health. The CDR3 runs from the conserved cysteine through the conserved F or W. The D gene is left open where the match is weak. Size tells how often a clone was seen (once, few, many) or the class of an expanded clone, and some rows leave it out.

J gene	V gene	clone size	D gene	CDR3 DNA	CDR3 protein
TRBJ2-1	TRBV29-1	few	.	TGCAGCGTTGAAGAGGGGCTAGCTGGGTACGAAAATGAGCAGTTCTTC	CSVEEGLAGYENEQFF
TRBJ2-4	TRBV6-6	.	.	TGTGCCAGCAGTTCCAAAAACATTCAGTACTTC	CASSSKNIQYF
TRBJ2-3	TRBV20-1	.	.	TGCAGTGCAAAGAAGGCAGATACGCAGTATTTT	CSAKKADTQYF
TRBJ2-1	TRBV20-1	.	.	TGCAGCGGTAACGGGGTACCCTCCTACAATGAGCAGTTCTTC	CSGNGVPSYNEQFF
TRBJ2-5	TRBV4-1	few	TRBD2	TGCGCCAGCAGCCAAGCGGGGGGAGTACAAGAGACCCAGTACTTC	CASSQAGGVQETQYF
TRBJ2-2	TRBV18	.	.	TGTGCCAGCTCACCCAAGACGGGACCCAAGGCCGGGGAGCTGTTTTTT	CASSPKTGPKAGELFF
TRBJ2-5	TRBV28	.	.	TGTGCCAGCAGTTTAAGGCTCTCTAGGACCGAGACCCAGTACTTC	CASSLRLSRTETQYF
TRBJ2-7	TRBV7-9	few	TRBD2	TGTGCCAGCAGCTTAGCTAGCGGGAACGAGCAGTACTTC	CASSLASGNEQYF
TRBJ2-3	TRBV4-2	.	TRBD1	TGTGCCAGCAGCCAAGAAGGAAGAAGGGGGCTAGCTGGAGATACGCAGTATTTT	CASSQEGRRGLAGDTQYF
TRBJ1-2	TRBV7-3	few	TRBD1	TGTGCCAGCACCCAAGTGCCGGGACAGGTCTATGGCTACACCTTC	CASTQVPGQVYGYTF
TRBJ2-1	TRBV7-2	.	.	TGTGCCAGCAGCTTAGGGGGAACACTTCAGGAGAATGAGCAGTTCTTC	CASSLGGTLQENEQFF
TRBJ1-1	TRBV29-1	.	.	TGCAGCGCAGGGGAGAACAGGAACACTGAAGCTTTCTTT	CSAGENRNTEAFF
TRBJ1-2	TRBV27	.	TRBD1	TGTGCCAGCAGTTCATGGGACAGGGTTAAGTATGGCTACACCTTC	CASSSWDRVKYGYTF
TRBJ1-5	TRBV12-3/TRBV12-4	.	.	TGTGCCAGCAGTCTCAGGGCCGGTCAGCCCCAGCATTTT	CASSLRAGQPQHF
TRBJ2-1	TRBV4-2	few	TRBD2	TGTGCCAGCAGCCAACGTAGCGGGGACCTCTACAATGAGCAGTTCTTC	CASSQRSGDLYNEQFF
TRBJ2-3	TRBV5-1	.	TRBD2	TGCGCCAGCAGCTGGAAACTAGCGTCTAGCACAGATACGCAGTATTTT	CASSWKLASSTDTQYF
TRBJ1-5	TRBV9	few	.	TGTGCCAGCAGCGTAGAGGGGGACCAGCCCCAGCATTTT	CASSVEGDQPQHF
TRBJ1-2	TRBV7-9	.	.	TGTGCCAGCAGCTTAGGGGATTTGGGCTATGGCTACACCTTC	CASSLGDLGYGYTF
TRBJ2-5	TRBV29-1	few	.	TGCAGCGTCCGGGACTCCCCAACACAGTACTTC	CSVRDSPTQYF
TRBJ2-3	TRBV9	.	.	TGTGCCAGCAGCGTAGGTGACTACCCAAGCACAGATACGCAGTATTTT	CASSVGDYPSTDTQYF
TRBJ2-7	TRBV20-1	.	TRBD2	TGCAGTGCCGTAGCGGGGGGATCCTACGAGCAGTACTTC	CSAVAGGSYEQYF
TRBJ1-2	TRBV21-1	.	.	TGTGCCAGCAGTCCTAACCCGGGGCCACCCGCCTTC	CASSPNPGPPAF
TRBJ2-6	TRBV5-1	.	.	TGCGCCAGCAGCCCTCAAAGCTCTGGGGCCAACGTCCTGACTTTC	CASSPQSSGANVLTF
TRBJ2-3	TRBV7-9	.	TRBD1	TGTGCCAGCAGGCCGCCGGCACAGGGGGCCAGATATACGCAGTATTTT	CASRPPAQGARYTQYF
TRBJ2-2	TRBV9	many	.	TGTGCCAGCAGCGTAGCCCTAGCGTACGCGAACACCGGGGAGCTGTTTTTT	CASSVALAYANTGELFF
TRBJ2-4	TRBV11-1	.	.	TGTGCCAGCAGCTTAGGACCCCGTGGGGCCAAAAACATTCAGTACTTC	CASSLGPRGAKNIQYF
TRBJ2-5	TRBV13	.	TRBD2	TGTGCCAGCAGCTTAAGCGATAGCGGGGGAAAAGAGACCCAGTACTTC	CASSLSDSGGKETQYF
TRBJ2-7	TRBV4-2	few	.	TGTGCCAGCAGCCAAGAAACTCAGCAGTACTTC	CASSQETQQYF
TRBJ1-2	TRBV7-9	.	.	TGTGCCAGCAGCCCAACAGGGTTGGATGGCTACACCTTC	CASSPTGLDGYTF
TRBJ2-1	TRBV7-6	.	TRBD2	TGTGCCAGCAGCCCGACTAGCGAGAGAGGACCTGAGCAGTTCTTC	CASSPTSERGPEQFF
TRBJ2-7	TRBV11-2	few	TRBD2	TGTGCCAGCAGCCCGTGGACTAGCGGGAGCGGGGACGAGCAGTACTTC	CASSPWTSGSGDEQYF
TRBJ2-3	TRBV12-3/TRBV12-4	.	.	TGTGCCAGCAGTTACAGCGGGAGCACAGATACGCAGTATTTT	CASSYSGSTDTQYF
TRBJ2-5	TRBV20-1	few	.	TGCAGTGCTAGAAGCCCACAAGCGTACCAAGAGACCCAGTACTTC	CSARSPQAYQETQYF
TRBJ1-1	TRBV18	.	.	TGTGCCAGCTCCCTCCAATCAGGGGCTGAAGCTTTCTTT	CASSLQSGAEAFF
TRBJ1-2	TRBV12-3/TRBV12-4	.	.	TGTGCCAGCAGTCCGCCTTGGGGCTTTAACTATGGCTACACCTTC	CASSPPWGFNYGYTF
TRBJ2-5	TRBV20-1	.	.	TGCAGTGCTAGCCCCACAGGGAAAATCCAAGAGACCCAGTACTTC	CSASPTGKIQETQYF
TRBJ2-2	TRBV7-7	few	TRBD1	TGTGCTAGCAGCCAAGCGACAGGGGATACCGGGGAGCTGTTTTTT	CASSQATGDTGELFF
TRBJ2-7	TRBV7-9	few	TRBD2	TGTGCCAGCAGTCGTCGGGGGGACTACGAGCAGTACTTC	CASSRRGDYEQYF
TRBJ2-3	TRBV7-2	.	TRBD2	TGTGCCAGCAGCTTTTCTAGCGGGAGGGACCTCACAGATACGCAGTATTTT	CASSFSSGRDLTDTQYF
TRBJ2-6	TRBV28	.	.	TGTGCCAGCAGTTTATCAGTTAGCTCTGGGGCCAACGTCCTGACTTTC	CASSLSVSSGANVLTF
TRBJ2-4	TRBV2	.	.	TGTGCCAGCACAGAGGGTATAGTGAACATTCAGTACTTC	CASTEGIVNIQYF
TRBJ1-1	TRBV12-3/TRBV12-4	few	.	TGTGCCAGCAGTTTAACAGGCCTGGAAGCTTTCTTT	CASSLTGLEAFF
TRBJ2-5	TRBV29-1	.	TRBD2	TGCAGCGTTGAAGGACTAGCGGGGGTACGACAAGAGACCCAGTACTTC	CSVEGLAGVRQETQYF
TRBJ1-4	TRBV3-1	.	.	TGTGCCAGCAGCCATGGGGGGGTGGCTAATGAAAAACTGTTTTTT	CASSHGGVANEKLFF
TRBJ2-7	TRBV7-9	.	.	TGTGCCAGCAGCAAGAAGGAGGACTTCCTTTACGAGCAGTACTTC	CASSKKEDFLYEQYF
TRBJ2-7	TRBV5-6	many	.	TGTGCCAGCAGCTCCAGGGACCGAAACTACGAGCAGTACTTC	CASSSRDRNYEQYF
TRBJ2-6	TRBV6-2/TRBV6-3	.	.	TGTGCCAGCAGTTACGGGGTCTCTGGGGCCAACGTCCTGACTTTC	CASSYGVSGANVLTF
TRBJ1-1	TRBV19	.	.	TGTGCCAGTACCCCACCGCCAGGGCTTGAAGCTTTCTTT	CASTPPPGLEAFF
TRBJ2-1	TRBV4-3	.	TRBD2	TGCGCCAGCAGCCAAGATAGGATCGGGGGGGCACGGGGAGTTGAGCAGTTCTTC	CASSQDRIGGARGVEQFF
TRBJ2-5	TRBV29-1	.	.	TGCAGCGTTGAAGCACCCCTTGGGTCCCGGTACTTC	CSVEAPLGSRYF
TRBJ2-1	TRBV2	.	TRBD2	TGTGCCAGCAGTACTCATAGCGGGGGATACAATGAGCAGTTCTTC	CASSTHSGGYNEQFF
TRBJ2-5	TRBV4-2	few	.	TGTGCCAGCAGCCAAGATTCGGAGGGGGGCCAAGAGACCCAGTACTTC	CASSQDSEGGQETQYF
TRBJ2-1	TRBV12-3/TRBV12-4	few	TRBD2	TGTGCCAGCACCGGACTAGCGGCCCGGAATGAGCAGTTCTTC	CASTGLAARNEQFF